Listed below are T cell receptor beta chains from one sample, sequenced in a study of T-cell reconstitution after alpha-beta-depleted transplantation in children. TCRdb reprocessed the PCR reads with MiXCR, giving one entry per CDR3 protein. The sample contains about 980,000 distinct CDR3 sequences, about 31% of which appear only once. Sequencing used PBMCs, mostly from graft donor cells, obtained 360 days after TCRalphabeta/CD19-depleted stem cell transplant. Source of these receptors: a boy younger than two who had a stem cell transplant for SCID, so the T cells may come from the graft donor. CDR3s include the opening cysteine and the closing phenylalanine or tryptophan. Each record gives: D gene, clone size, J gene, V gene, CDR3 protein, CDR3 DNA. A D gene is named only where the DNA matches it firmly. Some rows mark clone size as missing; the rest say once, few, many or name a class of expanded clone.

>TRBD2|-|TRBJ2-1|TRBV15
CATSRGGRGGRNEQFF
TGTGCCACCAGCAGAGGAGGGCGGGGGGGCCGGAATGAGCAGTTCTTC
>-|-|TRBJ2-3|TRBV12-3/TRBV12-4
CASSFRQVGTDTQYF
TGTGCCAGCAGCTTTCGACAGGTTGGCACAGATACGCAGTATTTT
>-|few|TRBJ2-7|TRBV6-1
CASSLREKPTYEQYF
TGTGCCAGCAGTCTGAGAGAAAAGCCCACCTACGAGCAGTACTTC
>-|-|TRBJ2-3|TRBV24-1
CATSDLENYPDTQYF
TGTGCCACCAGTGATTTGGAGAATTATCCAGATACGCAGTATTTT
>TRBD2|many|TRBJ2-3|TRBV7-9
CASSLGLAGASTDTQYF
TGTGCCAGCAGCTTAGGACTAGCGGGCGCCAGCACAGATACGCAGTATTTT
>-|few|TRBJ1-2|TRBV5-1
CASSLDGASGQDGYTF
TGCGCCAGCAGCTTGGACGGGGCTTCGGGGCAGGATGGCTACACCTTC
>TRBD2|-|TRBJ2-1|TRBV18
CASSPYRGTSGDGEQFF
TGTGCCAGCTCACCTTATCGCGGGACTAGCGGAGACGGTGAGCAGTTCTTC
>TRBD1|-|TRBJ1-2|TRBV4-2
CASSQDPLDRGPYGYTF
TGTGCCAGCAGCCAAGATCCCCTGGACAGGGGGCCATATGGCTACACCTTC
>TRBD1|-|TRBJ2-7|TRBV5-1
CASSLEPGGRQQYF
TGCGCCAGCAGCTTGGAACCAGGGGGCCGTCAGCAGTACTTC
>-|few|TRBJ2-1|TRBV4-2
CASSQDRINLYNEQFF
TGTGCCAGCAGCCAAGATAGAATAAATCTCTACAATGAGCAGTTCTTC
>TRBD1|-|TRBJ2-7|TRBV20-1
CGTGTGGYEQYF
TGCGGAACGGGGACAGGGGGCTACGAGCAGTACTTC
>TRBD1|-|TRBJ2-1|TRBV29-1
CSVFRDRGDPGQFF
TGCAGCGTTTTTCGGGACAGGGGAGACCCCGGGCAGTTCTTC
>-|few|TRBJ2-7|TRBV29-1
CSARLVGSYEQYF
TGCAGCGCAAGACTAGTGGGGTCCTACGAGCAGTACTTC
>TRBD2|few|TRBJ2-1|TRBV20-1
CSATPGGYNEQFF
TGCAGTGCCACCCCGGGGGGGTACAATGAGCAGTTCTTC
>-|many|TRBJ2-7|TRBV28
CASGEHRLPYEQYF
TGTGCCAGCGGGGAACATCGCCTCCCCTACGAGCAGTACTTC
>TRBD2|-|TRBJ2-1|TRBV5-6
CASSLFLAGPNNEQFF
TGTGCCAGCAGCTTGTTCCTAGCGGGACCGAACAATGAGCAGTTCTTC
>TRBD2|-|TRBJ2-3|TRBV3-1
CASSQEGAGTVDTQYF
TGTGCCAGCAGCCAAGAAGGAGCGGGGACGGTAGATACGCAGTATTTT
>-|-|TRBJ2-5|TRBV12-3/TRBV12-4
CASRTSLKTQYF
TGTGCCAGCAGAACAAGTTTAAAGACCCAGTACTTC
>-|few|TRBJ1-1|TRBV5-1
CASSLGSLARGYTEAFF
TGCGCCAGCAGCTTGGGATCATTGGCGCGGGGTTACACTGAAGCTTTCTTT
>-|-|TRBJ2-5|TRBV12-3/TRBV12-4
CAHRGMGASEETQYF
TGTGCCCACCGTGGTATGGGGGCTAGCGAGGAGACCCAGTACTTC
>TRBD1|-|TRBJ1-2|TRBV15
CATSRLPDRGFNGYTF
TGTGCCACCAGCAGACTCCCGGACAGGGGATTTAATGGCTACACCTTC
>-|-|TRBJ1-5|TRBV6-5
CASSYSIFQPQHF
TGTGCCAGCAGTTACTCGATATTTCAGCCCCAGCATTTT
>TRBD1|-|TRBJ1-2|TRBV20-1
CSAGPRDRVYGYTF
TGCAGTGCTGGGCCCCGGGACAGGGTCTATGGCTACACCTTC
>-|-|TRBJ1-2|TRBV20-1
CSAREGGSPKTNYGYTF
TGCAGTGCTAGAGAGGGTGGCAGCCCTAAGACTAACTATGGCTACACCTTC
>TRBD2|-|TRBJ2-7|TRBV25-1
CASQEESGGASSGEQYF
TGTGCCAGCCAAGAAGAGAGCGGGGGGGCCTCTTCGGGCGAGCAGTACTTC
>-|-|TRBJ2-3|TRBV20-1
CSATRAEAPDTQYF
TGCAGTGCTACCCGGGCGGAGGCTCCAGATACGCAGTATTTT
>TRBD1|few|TRBJ2-3|TRBV18
CASSQGVKTDTQYF
TGTGCCAGCTCGCAGGGGGTGAAGACAGATACGCAGTATTTT
>-|-|TRBJ2-4|TRBV7-2
CASNQELAKNIQYF
TGTGCCAGCAACCAGGAGTTAGCCAAAAACATTCAGTACTTC
>-|-|TRBJ2-5|TRBV12-3/TRBV12-4
CASSLRRNQETQYF
TGTGCCAGCAGTTTGAGGAGGAACCAAGAGACCCAGTACTTC
>TRBD1|few|TRBJ2-5|TRBV11-3
CASSLGNRGQETQYF
TGTGCCAGCAGCTTAGGCAACAGGGGTCAAGAGACCCAGTACTTC
>-|few|TRBJ2-2|TRBV7-9
CASTSGRGRNTGELFF
TGTGCCAGCACCTCCGGTAGAGGGAGAAACACCGGGGAGCTGTTTTTT
>-|few|TRBJ1-1|TRBV6-1
CASRVIDRNTEAFF
TGTGCCAGCAGAGTTATCGACAGGAACACTGAAGCTTTCTTT
>TRBD2|-|TRBJ2-1|TRBV7-2
CASSLDRLAGGDEQFF
TGTGCCAGCAGCTTAGACCGCCTAGCGGGGGGGGATGAGCAGTTCTTC
>TRBD2|-|TRBJ2-1|TRBV7-3
CASSLMRLAAYNEQFF
TGTGCCAGCAGCTTAATGCGACTAGCGGCCTACAATGAGCAGTTCTTC
>-|-|TRBJ2-5|TRBV10-1
CASSEESQGKQETQYF
TGCGCCAGCAGTGAGGAAAGCCAGGGAAAACAAGAGACCCAGTACTTC
>-|few|TRBJ1-1|TRBV29-1
CSVGLGSHTEAFF
TGCAGCGTTGGCCTGGGGTCCCACACTGAAGCTTTCTTT
>TRBD2|-|TRBJ2-5|TRBV20-1
CSARAAGLGGPQETQYF
TGCAGTGCTAGAGCCGCAGGACTAGGAGGTCCACAAGAGACCCAGTACTTC
>-|-|TRBJ2-3|TRBV12-3/TRBV12-4
CASTLSFRGADTDTQYF
TGTGCCAGCACACTATCATTCCGGGGGGCTGACACAGATACGCAGTATTTT
>TRBD2|many|TRBJ2-1|TRBV4-3
CASSQDPAGGYNEQFF
TGCGCCAGCAGCCAAGATCCAGCGGGGGGCTACAATGAGCAGTTCTTC
>-|-|TRBJ1-6|TRBV20-1
CSARGSSSYNSPLHF
TGCAGTGCTAGAGGCTCAAGCTCCTATAATTCACCCCTCCACTTT
>TRBD1|few|TRBJ2-5|TRBV12-3/TRBV12-4
CASSPPVSGGEETQYF
TGTGCCAGCAGTCCCCCCGTGTCAGGGGGCGAAGAGACCCAGTACTTC
>-|few|TRBJ2-1|TRBV20-1
CSADPGRPSDNEQFF
TGCAGTGCGGACCCCGGACGGCCGAGCGACAATGAGCAGTTCTTC
>TRBD2|few|TRBJ2-3|TRBV20-1
CSAPLAGATDTQYF
TGCAGTGCTCCCCTAGCGGGGGCCACAGATACGCAGTATTTT
>TRBD1|few|TRBJ1-2|TRBV7-9
CASSLAQGTGSNGYTF
TGTGCCAGCAGCTTAGCGCAAGGGACAGGGTCCAATGGCTACACCTTC
>-|-|TRBJ1-2|TRBV28
CASSSSIAWGYGYTF
TGTGCCAGCAGTTCCTCAATCGCGTGGGGCTATGGCTACACCTTC
>TRBD2|-|TRBJ2-3|TRBV29-1
CSVGDSGGETDRTDTQYF
TGCAGCGTTGGGGATAGCGGGGGGGAAACAGATCGCACAGATACGCAGTATTTT
>-|many|TRBJ2-7|TRBV4-3
CASSQDSWRAYEQYF
TGCGCCAGCAGCCAAGATAGTTGGCGGGCCTACGAGCAGTACTTC
>-|-|TRBJ2-3|TRBV9
CASKGGGGLPQYF
TGTGCCAGCAAGGGGGGAGGCGGCCTACCGCAGTATTTT
>TRBD1|few|TRBJ1-6|TRBV7-9
CASSASSGTADSPLHF
TGTGCCAGCAGCGCATCCTCCGGGACAGCTGATTCACCCCTCCACTTT
>TRBD2|-|TRBJ2-1|TRBV5-1
CASSLLAGRRTSEQFF
TGCGCCAGCAGCCTCCTAGCGGGGAGGCGGACGAGTGAGCAGTTCTTC
>-|few|TRBJ2-5|TRBV4-1
CASSQPMGPGETQYF
TGCGCCAGCAGCCAACCCATGGGCCCTGGAGAGACCCAGTACTTC
>TRBD2|-|TRBJ2-1|TRBV6-2/TRBV6-3
CASSTAGGPDNEQFF
TGTGCCAGCAGCACCGCGGGGGGGCCGGACAATGAGCAGTTCTTC
>-|-|TRBJ1-5|TRBV4-1
CASSQISNQPQHF
TGCGCCAGCAGCCAAATTAGCAATCAGCCCCAGCATTTT